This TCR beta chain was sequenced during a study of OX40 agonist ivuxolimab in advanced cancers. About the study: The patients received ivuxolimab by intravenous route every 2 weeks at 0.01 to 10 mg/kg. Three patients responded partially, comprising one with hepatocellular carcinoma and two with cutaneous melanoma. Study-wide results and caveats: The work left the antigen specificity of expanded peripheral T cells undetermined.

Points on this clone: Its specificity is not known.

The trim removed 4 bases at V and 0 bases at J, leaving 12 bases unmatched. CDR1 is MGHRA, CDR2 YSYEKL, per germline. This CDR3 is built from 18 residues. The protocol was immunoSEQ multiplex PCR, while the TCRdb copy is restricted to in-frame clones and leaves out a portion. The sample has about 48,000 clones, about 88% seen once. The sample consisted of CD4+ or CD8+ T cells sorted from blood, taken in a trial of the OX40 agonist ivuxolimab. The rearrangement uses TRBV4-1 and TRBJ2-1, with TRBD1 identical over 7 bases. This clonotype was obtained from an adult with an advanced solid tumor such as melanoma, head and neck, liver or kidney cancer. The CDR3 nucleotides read TGCGCCAGCAGCCCGAGGGGGCTAGCTGAGAGCTCCTACAATGAGCAGTTCTTC. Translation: CASSPRGLAESSYNEQFF.